This T cell receptor beta chain derives from a study of response to subunit inactivated influenza vaccine. TCRdb called the RT-PCR reads again in MiXCR, with one record for every CDR3 protein. The sample has under 200,000 distinct CDR3 sequences, approximately 11% seen once. This clonotype was recorded a few times. As yet, its antigen is unknown. Study-level findings and limits: Each seasonal influenza vaccination recruits few new T cells, the authors suggested.

There are 15 residues in the CDR3. The V end lost 1 base, the J end lost 1 base, and 9 bases lay between the germline ends. Germline V gene sequence: CDR1 SGHVS, CDR2 FQNEAQ. The material was non-naive T cells sorted from PBMCs, obtained roughly 48 days after vaccination. This clonotype was sampled from a man aged 50 to 59 who received an inactivated influenza vaccine. This chain joins TRBV7-8 and TRBJ2-3, with D uncertain. The CDR3, as DNA: TGTGCCAGCAGCTTAGACCTGCCGGGCACAGATACGCAGTATTTT. Residues: CASSLDLPGTDTQYF.